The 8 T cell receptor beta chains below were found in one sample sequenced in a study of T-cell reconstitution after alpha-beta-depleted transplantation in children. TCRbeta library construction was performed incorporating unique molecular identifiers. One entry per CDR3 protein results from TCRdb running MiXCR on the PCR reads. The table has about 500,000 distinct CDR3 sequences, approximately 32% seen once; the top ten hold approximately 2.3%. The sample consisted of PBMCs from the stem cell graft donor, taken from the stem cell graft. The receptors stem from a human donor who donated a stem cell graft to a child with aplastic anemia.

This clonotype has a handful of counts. This chain's CDR3 is CASSSGQGGTQYF. The CDR3 nucleotides are TGTGCCAGCAGTTCGGGACAGGGGGGTACGCAGTATTTT. V and J are TRBV12-3 or TRBV12-4 and TRBJ2-3, with 11 bases matching TRBD1. The V and J ends lost 4 bases and 8 bases, in that order; junction bases with no gene match: 2. This CDR3 contains 13 residues.

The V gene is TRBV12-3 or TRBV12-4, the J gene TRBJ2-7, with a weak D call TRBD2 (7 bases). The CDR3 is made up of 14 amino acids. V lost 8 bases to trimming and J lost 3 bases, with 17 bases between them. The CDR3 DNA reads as TGTGCCAGCGGGGGGGCAGCTACGAGCTACGAGCAGTACTTC. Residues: CASGGAATSYEQYF.

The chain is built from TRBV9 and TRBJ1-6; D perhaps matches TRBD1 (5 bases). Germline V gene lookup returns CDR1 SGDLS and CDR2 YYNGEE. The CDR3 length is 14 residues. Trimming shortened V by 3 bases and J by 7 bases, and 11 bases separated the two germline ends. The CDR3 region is CASSEGPENSPLHF. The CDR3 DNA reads TGTGCCAGCAGCGAGGGACCTGAGAATTCACCCCTCCACTTT.

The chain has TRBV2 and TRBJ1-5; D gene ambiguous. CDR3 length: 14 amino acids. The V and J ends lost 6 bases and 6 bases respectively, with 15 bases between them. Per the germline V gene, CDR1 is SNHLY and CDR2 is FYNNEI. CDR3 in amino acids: CASSLEGATQPQHF. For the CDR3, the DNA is TGTGCCAGCAGCCTCGAGGGAGCAACTCAGCCCCAGCATTTT.

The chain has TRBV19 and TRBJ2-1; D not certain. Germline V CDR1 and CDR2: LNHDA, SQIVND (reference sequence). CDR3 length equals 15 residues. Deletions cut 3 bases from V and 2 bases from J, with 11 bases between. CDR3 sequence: CASSMGGVPYNEQFF. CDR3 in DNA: TGTGCCAGTAGTATGGGCGGAGTCCCCTACAATGAGCAGTTCTTC.

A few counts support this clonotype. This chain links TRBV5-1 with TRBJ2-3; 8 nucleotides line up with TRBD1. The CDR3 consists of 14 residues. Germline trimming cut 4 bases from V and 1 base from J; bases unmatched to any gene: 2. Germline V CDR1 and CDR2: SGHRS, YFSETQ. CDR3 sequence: CASSAGQGTDTQYF. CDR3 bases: TGCGCCAGCAGCGCGGGACAGGGCACAGATACGCAGTATTTT.

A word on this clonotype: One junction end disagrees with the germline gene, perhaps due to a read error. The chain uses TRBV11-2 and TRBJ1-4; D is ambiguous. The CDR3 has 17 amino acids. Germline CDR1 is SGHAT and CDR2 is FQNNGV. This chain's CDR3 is CASSLELASATNEKLFF. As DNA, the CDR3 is TGTGCCAGCAGCCTAGAGTTGGCGTCTGCAACTAATGAAAAACTGTTTTTT.

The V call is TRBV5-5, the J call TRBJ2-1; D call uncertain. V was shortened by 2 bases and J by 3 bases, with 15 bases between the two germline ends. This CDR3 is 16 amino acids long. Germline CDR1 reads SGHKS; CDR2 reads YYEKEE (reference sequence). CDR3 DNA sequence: TGTGCCAGCAGCTTTTTCAAACGGCCAGACTACAATGAGCAGTTCTTC. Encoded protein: CASSFFKRPDYNEQFF. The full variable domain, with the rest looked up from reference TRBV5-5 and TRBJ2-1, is DAGVTQSPTHLIKTRGQQVTLRCSPISGHKSVSWYQQVLGQGPQFIFQYYEKEERGRGNFPDRFSARQFPNYSSELNVNALLLGDSALYLCASSFFKRPDYNEQFFGPGTRLTVL.